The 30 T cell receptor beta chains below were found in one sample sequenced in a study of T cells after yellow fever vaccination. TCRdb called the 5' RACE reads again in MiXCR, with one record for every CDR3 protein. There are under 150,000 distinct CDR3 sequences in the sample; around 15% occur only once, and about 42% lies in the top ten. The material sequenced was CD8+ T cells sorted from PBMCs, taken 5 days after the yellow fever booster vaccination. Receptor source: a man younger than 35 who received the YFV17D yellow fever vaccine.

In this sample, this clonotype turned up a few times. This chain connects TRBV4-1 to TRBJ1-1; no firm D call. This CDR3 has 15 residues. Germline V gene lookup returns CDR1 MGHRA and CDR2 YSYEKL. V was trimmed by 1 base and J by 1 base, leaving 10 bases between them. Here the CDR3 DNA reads TGCGCCAGCAGCCAAGCCCCCGGGAGGAACACTGAAGCTTTCTTT. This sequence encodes CASSQAPGRNTEAFF.

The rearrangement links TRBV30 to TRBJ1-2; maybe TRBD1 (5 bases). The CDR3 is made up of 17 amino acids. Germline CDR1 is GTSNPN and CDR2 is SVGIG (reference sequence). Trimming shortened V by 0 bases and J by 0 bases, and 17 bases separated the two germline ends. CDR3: CAWSVLDSEFSNYGYTF. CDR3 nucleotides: TGTGCCTGGAGTGTACTCGACAGCGAGTTTTCTAACTATGGCTACACCTTC.

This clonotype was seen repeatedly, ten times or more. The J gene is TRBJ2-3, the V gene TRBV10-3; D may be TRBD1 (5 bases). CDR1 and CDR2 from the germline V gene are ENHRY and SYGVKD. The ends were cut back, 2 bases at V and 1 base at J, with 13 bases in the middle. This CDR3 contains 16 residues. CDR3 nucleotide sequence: TGTGCCATCAGTGAGAAGTACAGGCACGGCACAGATACGCAGTATTTT. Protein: CAISEKYRHGTDTQYF.

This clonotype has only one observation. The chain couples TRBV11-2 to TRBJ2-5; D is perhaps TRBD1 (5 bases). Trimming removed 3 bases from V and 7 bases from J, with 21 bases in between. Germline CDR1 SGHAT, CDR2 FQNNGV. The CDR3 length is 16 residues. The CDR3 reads CASSLDSLAGSGTQYF. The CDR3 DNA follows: TGTGCCAGCAGCTTGGATAGTTTGGCAGGGTCTGGGACCCAGTACTTC.

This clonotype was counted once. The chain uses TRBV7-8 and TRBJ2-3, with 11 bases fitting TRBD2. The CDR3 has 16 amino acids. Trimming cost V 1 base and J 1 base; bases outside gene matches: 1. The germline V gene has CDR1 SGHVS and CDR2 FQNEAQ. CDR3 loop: CASSLETSGGTDTQYF. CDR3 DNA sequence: TGTGCCAGCAGCTTAGAGACTAGCGGGGGCACAGATACGCAGTATTTT. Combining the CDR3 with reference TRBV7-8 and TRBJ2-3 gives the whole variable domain GAGVSQSPRYKVAKRGQDVALRCDPISGHVSLFWYQQALGQGPEFLTYFQNEAQLDKSGLPSDRFFAERPEGSVSTLKIQRTQQEDSAVYLCASSLETSGGTDTQYFGPGTRLTVL.

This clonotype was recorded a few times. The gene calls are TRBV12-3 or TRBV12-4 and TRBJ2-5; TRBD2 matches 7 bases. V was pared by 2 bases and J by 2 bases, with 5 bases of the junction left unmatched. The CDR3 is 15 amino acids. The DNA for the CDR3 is TGTGCCAGCAGTTTAAGCGGCGGGAGTCAAGAGACCCAGTACTTC. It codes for CASSLSGGSQETQYF.

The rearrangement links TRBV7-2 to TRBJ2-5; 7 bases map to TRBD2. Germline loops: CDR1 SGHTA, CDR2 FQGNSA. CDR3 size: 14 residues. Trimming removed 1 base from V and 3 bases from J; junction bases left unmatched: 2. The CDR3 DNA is TGTGCCAGCAGCTTAGAGGCGGGGGAAGAGACCCAGTACTTC. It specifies CASSLEAGEETQYF.

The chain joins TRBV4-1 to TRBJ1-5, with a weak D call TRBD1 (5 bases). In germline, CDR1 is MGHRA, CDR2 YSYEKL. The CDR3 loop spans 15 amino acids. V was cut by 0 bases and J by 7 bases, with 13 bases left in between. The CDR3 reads CASSQDTDRGQPQHF. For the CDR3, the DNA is TGCGCCAGCAGCCAAGATACGGACCGGGGGCAGCCCCAGCATTTT.

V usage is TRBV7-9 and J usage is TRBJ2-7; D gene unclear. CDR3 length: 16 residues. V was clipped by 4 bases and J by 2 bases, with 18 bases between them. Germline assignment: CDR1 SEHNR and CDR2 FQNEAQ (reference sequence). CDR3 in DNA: TGTGCCAGCAGCTCCGTCCGGGCCATACTTCCCTACGAGCAGTACTTC. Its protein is CASSSVRAILPYEQYF.

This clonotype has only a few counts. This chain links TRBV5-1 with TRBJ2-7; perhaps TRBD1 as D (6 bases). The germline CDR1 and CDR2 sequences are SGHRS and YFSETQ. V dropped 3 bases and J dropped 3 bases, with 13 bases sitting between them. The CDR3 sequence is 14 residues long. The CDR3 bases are TGCGCCAGCAGCTCCCGGGACATGGACTACGAGCAGTACTTC. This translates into CASSSRDMDYEQYF.

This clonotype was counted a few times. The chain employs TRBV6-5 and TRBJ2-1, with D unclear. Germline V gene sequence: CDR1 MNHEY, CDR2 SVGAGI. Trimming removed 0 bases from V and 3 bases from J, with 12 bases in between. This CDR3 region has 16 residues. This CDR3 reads CASSYSKGWGYNEQFF. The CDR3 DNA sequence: TGTGCCAGCAGTTACTCGAAGGGTTGGGGCTACAATGAGCAGTTCTTC.

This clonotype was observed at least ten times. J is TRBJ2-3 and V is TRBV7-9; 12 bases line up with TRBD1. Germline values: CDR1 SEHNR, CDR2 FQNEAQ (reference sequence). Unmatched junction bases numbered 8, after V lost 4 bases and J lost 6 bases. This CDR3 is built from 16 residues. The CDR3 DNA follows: TGTGCCAGCAGCTCGACCGGGACAGGGGGCCTCGATACGCAGTATTTT. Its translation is CASSSTGTGGLDTQYF.

The CDR3 protein is CASSLVGGGETDTQYF. DNA of the CDR3: TGTGCCAGCAGCTTAGTCGGCGGGGGGGAAACAGATACGCAGTATTTT. The rearrangement joins TRBV7-2 to TRBJ2-3; 9 positions agree with TRBD2. In germline, CDR1 is SGHTA, CDR2 FQGNSA. The CDR3 consists of 16 residues. Germline trimming cut 1 base from V and 3 bases from J; bases unmatched to any gene: 5. Full variable domain (missing parts from reference TRBV7-2 and TRBJ2-3): GAGVSQSPSNKVTEKGKDVELRCDPISGHTALYWYRQSLGQGLEFLIYFQGNSAPDKSGLPSDRFSAERTGGSVSTLTIQRTQQEDSAVYLCASSLVGGGETDTQYFGPGTRLTVL.

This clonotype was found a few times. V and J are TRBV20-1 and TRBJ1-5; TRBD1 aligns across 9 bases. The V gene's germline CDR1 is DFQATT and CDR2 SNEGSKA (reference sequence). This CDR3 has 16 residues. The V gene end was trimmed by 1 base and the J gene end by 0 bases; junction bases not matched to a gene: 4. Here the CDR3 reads CSARGWTGDSNQPQHF. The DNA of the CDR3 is TGCAGTGCTAGAGGCTGGACAGGGGATAGCAATCAGCCCCAGCATTTT.

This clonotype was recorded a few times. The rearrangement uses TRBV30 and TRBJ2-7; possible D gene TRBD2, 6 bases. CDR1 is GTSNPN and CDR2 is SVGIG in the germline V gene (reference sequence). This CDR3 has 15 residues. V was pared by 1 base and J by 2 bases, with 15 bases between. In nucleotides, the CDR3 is TGTGCCTGGAGTGCCCGGCGGGGATGGGCCTACGAGCAGTACTTC. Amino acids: CAWSARRGWAYEQYF.

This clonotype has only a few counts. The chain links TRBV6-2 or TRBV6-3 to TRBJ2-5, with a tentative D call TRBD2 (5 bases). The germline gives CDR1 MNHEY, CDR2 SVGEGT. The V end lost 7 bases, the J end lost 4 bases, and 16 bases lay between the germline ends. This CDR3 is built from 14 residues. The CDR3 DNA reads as TGTGCCAGCACCTTGGAGGACCAAGGAGAGACCCAGTACTTC. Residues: CASTLEDQGETQYF.

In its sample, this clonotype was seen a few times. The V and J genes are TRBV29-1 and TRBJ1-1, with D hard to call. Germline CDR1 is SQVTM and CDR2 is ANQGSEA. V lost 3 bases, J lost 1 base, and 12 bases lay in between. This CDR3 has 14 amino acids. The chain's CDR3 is CSVDPHKPNTEAFF. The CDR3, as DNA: TGCAGCGTTGACCCGCACAAACCGAACACTGAAGCTTTCTTT.

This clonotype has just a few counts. CDR3 loop: CASSQGPGVEDEQYF. The DNA for the CDR3 is TGCGCCAGCAGCCAAGGGCCGGGGGTTGAGGACGAGCAGTACTTC. The chain employs TRBV4-1 and TRBJ2-7; maybe TRBD2 (6 bases). From germline, CDR1 is MGHRA and CDR2 YSYEKL. CDR3 size: 15 residues. Trimming pared 1 base from V and 5 bases from J, leaving 15 bases between.

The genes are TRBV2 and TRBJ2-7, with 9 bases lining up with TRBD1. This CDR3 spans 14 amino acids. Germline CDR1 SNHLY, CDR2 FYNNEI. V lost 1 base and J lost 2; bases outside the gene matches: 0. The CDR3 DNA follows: TGTGCCAGCAGTGAAGGGACAGGGGCCTACGAGCAGTACGTC. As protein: CASSEGTGAYEQYV.

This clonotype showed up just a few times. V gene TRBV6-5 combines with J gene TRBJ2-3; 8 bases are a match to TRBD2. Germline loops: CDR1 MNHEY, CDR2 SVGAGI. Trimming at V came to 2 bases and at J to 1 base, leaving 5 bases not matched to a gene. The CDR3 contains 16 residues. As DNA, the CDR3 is TGTGCCAGCAGTTACAGGCGGGGGGATCGCACAGATACGCAGTATTTT. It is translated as CASSYRRGDRTDTQYF.

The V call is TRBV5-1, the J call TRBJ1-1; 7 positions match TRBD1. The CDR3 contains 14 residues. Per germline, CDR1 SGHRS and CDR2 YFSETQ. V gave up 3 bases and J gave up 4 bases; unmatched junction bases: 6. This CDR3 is CASSWEYRGTEAFF. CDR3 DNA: TGCGCCAGCAGCTGGGAGTACAGGGGCACTGAAGCTTTCTTT. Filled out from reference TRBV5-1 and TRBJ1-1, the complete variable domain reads KAGVTQTPRYLIKTRGQQVTLSCSPISGHRSVSWYQQTPGQGLQFLFEYFSETQRNKGNFPGRFSGRQFSNSRSEMNVSTLELGDSALYLCASSWEYRGTEAFFGQGTRLTVV.

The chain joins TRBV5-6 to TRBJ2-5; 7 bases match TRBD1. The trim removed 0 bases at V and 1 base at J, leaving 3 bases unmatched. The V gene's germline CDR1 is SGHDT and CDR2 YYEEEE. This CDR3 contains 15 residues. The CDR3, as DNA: TGTGCCAGCAGCTTGGAACGACAGGGCCAAGAGACCCAGTACTTC. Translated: CASSLERQGQETQYF.

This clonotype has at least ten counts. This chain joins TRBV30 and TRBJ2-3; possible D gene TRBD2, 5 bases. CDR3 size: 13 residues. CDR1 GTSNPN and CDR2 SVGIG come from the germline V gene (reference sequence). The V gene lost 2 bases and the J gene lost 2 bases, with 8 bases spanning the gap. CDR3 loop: CAWSSGNTDTQYF. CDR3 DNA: TGTGCCTGGAGTTCGGGGAACACAGATACGCAGTATTTT.

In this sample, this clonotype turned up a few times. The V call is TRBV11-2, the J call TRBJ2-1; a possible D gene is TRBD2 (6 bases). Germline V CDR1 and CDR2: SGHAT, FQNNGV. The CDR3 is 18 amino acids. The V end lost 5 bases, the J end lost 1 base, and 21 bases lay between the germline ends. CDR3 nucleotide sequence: TGTGCCAGCAGCAACCCTCGGGACTGGGAACTATCCTACAATGAGCAGTTCTTC. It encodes CASSNPRDWELSYNEQFF.

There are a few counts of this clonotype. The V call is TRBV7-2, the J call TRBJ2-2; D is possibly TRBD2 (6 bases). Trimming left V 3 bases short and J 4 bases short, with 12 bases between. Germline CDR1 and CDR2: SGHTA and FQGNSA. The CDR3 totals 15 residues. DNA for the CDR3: TGTGCCAGCAGCTTGGAGGGCGCGGTCACCGGGGAGCTGTTTTTT. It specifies CASSLEGAVTGELFF.

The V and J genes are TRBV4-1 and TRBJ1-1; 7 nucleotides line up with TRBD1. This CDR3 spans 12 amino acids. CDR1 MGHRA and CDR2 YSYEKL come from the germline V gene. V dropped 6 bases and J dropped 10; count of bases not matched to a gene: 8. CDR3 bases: TGCGCCAGCAGACGGGACAGACTGGGAGCTTTCTTT. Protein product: CASRRDRLGAFF.

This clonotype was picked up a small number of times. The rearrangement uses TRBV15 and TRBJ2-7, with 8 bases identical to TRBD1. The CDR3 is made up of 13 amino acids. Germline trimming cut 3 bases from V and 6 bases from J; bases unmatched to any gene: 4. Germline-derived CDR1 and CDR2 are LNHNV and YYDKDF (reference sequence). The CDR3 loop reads CATSSTTGAEQYV. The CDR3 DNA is TGTGCCACCAGCAGTACGACAGGGGCCGAGCAGTACGTC.

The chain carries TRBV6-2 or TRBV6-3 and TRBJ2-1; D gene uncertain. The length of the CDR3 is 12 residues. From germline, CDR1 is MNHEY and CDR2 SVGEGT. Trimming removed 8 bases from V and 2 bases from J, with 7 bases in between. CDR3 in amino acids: CASDSPYNEQFF. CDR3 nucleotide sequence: TGTGCCAGCGATAGCCCCTACAATGAGCAGTTCTTC.

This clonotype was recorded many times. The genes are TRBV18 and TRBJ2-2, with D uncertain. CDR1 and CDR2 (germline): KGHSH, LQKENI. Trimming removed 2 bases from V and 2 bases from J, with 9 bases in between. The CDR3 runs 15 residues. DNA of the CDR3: TGTGCCAGCTCACCAGGAGCCAGCAACACCGGGGAGCTGTTTTTT. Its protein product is CASSPGASNTGELFF.

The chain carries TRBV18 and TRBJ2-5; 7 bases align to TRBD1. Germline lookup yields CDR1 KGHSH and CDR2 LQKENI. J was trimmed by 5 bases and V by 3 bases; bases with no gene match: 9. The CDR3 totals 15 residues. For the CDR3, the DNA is TGTGCCAGCTCACCCCGAGGGGGCGAGGTCGAGACCCAGTACTTC. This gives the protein CASSPRGGEVETQYF.